This is a list of T cell receptor beta chains from one sample in a study of technical replicates of blood from a few donors. The protocol was immunoSEQ multiplex PCR, while the TCRdb copy is restricted to in-frame clones and leaves out a portion. The data hold 60,000 to 70,000 clones, with around 86% observed a single time. Sequenced material: PBMCs. These TCRs come from a human donor in good health. Some clones in this sample may be carry-over from other donors' samples. CDR3s include the opening cysteine and the closing phenylalanine or tryptophan. A D gene is named only where the DNA matches it firmly. Where a row states a size, it is once, few, many or the class of an expanded clone; other rows omit it.

clone_size	v_call	d_call	j_call	cdr3_aa	cdr3_nt
-	TRBV25-1	TRBD1	TRBJ2-3	CASSGRDRGTDTQYF	TGTGCCAGCAGTGGCCGGGACAGGGGCACAGATACGCAGTATTTT
-	TRBV7-2	TRBD2	TRBJ2-2	CASSRTSPGELFF	TGTGCCAGCAGCCGGACTAGCCCCGGGGAGCTGTTTTTT
-	TRBV7-2	-	TRBJ1-2	CASSLDLGAGIENYGYTF	TGTGCCAGCAGCTTAGACCTGGGGGCAGGGATTGAGAACTATGGCTACACCTTC
once	TRBV6-6	-	TRBJ1-6	CASGPSEAYNSPLHF	TGTGCCAGCGGGCCCTCGGAGGCCTATAATTCACCCCTCCACTTT
once	TRBV5-1	-	TRBJ2-6	CASSLKGIGDSGANVLTF	TGCGCCAGCAGCTTGAAGGGGATAGGGGATTCTGGGGCCAACGTCCTGACTTTC
-	TRBV7-9	TRBD2	TRBJ2-1	CASSLGLAENEQFF	TGTGCCAGCAGCTTAGGCCTAGCGGAAAATGAGCAGTTCTTC
few	TRBV5-1	-	TRBJ1-1	CASSSNRVGLNTEAFF	TGCGCCAGCAGCTCCAACAGGGTGGGTCTGAACACTGAAGCTTTCTTT
-	TRBV4-1	-	TRBJ2-3	CASSQGLRRRYTDTQYF	TGCGCCAGCAGCCAAGGACTTCGACGAAGATACACAGATACGCAGTATTTT
-	TRBV6-6	-	TRBJ1-1	CASSYSRRGGDTEAFF	TGTGCCAGCAGTTACTCGAGACGGGGAGGAGACACTGAAGCTTTCTTT
-	TRBV5-1	TRBD2	TRBJ2-2	CASRTGTSASFGELFF	TGCGCCAGCAGGACCGGGACTAGCGCCTCGTTCGGGGAGCTGTTTTTT
-	TRBV18	-	TRBJ1-5	CASSPDGGNQPQHF	TGTGCCAGCTCACCAGACGGGGGGAATCAGCCCCAGCATTTT
-	TRBV19	-	TRBJ2-6	CASSLRVSGANVLTF	TGTGCCAGTAGTCTGAGGGTCTCTGGGGCCAACGTCCTGACTTTC
-	TRBV7-2	TRBD1	TRBJ1-1	CASSRDRSEAFF	TGTGCCAGCAGCCGGGACAGGTCTGAAGCTTTCTTT
few	TRBV18	-	TRBJ1-1	CASSPLSPSGVGTEAFF	TGTGCCAGCTCACCACTTAGTCCCTCGGGGGTCGGAACTGAAGCTTTCTTT
-	TRBV4-3	TRBD1	TRBJ1-3	CASSQRMGQLSGNTIYF	TGCGCCAGCAGCCAAAGAATGGGACAGCTCTCTGGAAACACCATATATTTT
-	TRBV7-2	TRBD1	TRBJ2-5	CASATGTGAIQETQYF	TGTGCCAGCGCCACCGGGACAGGGGCCATCCAAGAGACCCAGTACTTC
-	TRBV6-5	-	TRBJ2-1	CASSYSAAPYNEQFF	TGTGCCAGCAGTTACTCGGCGGCACCTTACAATGAGCAGTTCTTC
-	TRBV30	TRBD1	TRBJ1-6	CAWKLQGANSPLHF	TGTGCCTGGAAATTACAGGGGGCGAATTCACCCCTCCACTTT
few	TRBV11-2	-	TRBJ1-5	CASSRTTDQPQHF	TGTGCCAGCAGCCGAACGACAGATCAGCCCCAGCATTTT
-	TRBV21-1	-	TRBJ2-4	CASSKATPGHKNIQYF	TGTGCCAGCAGCAAAGCGACACCAGGGCACAAAAACATTCAGTACTTC
-	TRBV7-8	TRBD1	TRBJ1-3	CASSPQGGGNTIYF	TGTGCCAGCAGCCCTCAGGGGGGTGGAAACACCATATATTTT
-	TRBV18	TRBD1	TRBJ1-1	CASSPFVIDRGGNTEAFF	TGTGCCAGCTCACCGTTTGTCATAGACAGGGGAGGAAACACTGAAGCTTTCTTT
-	TRBV9	-	TRBJ1-3	CASSVDYSSGNTIYF	TGTGCCAGCAGCGTAGATTACAGCTCTGGAAACACCATATATTTT
-	TRBV30	-	TRBJ1-2	CAWRDTAGRGYTF	TGTGCCTGGAGAGACACAGCCGGCAGGGGCTACACCTTC
-	TRBV5-1	-	TRBJ2-2	CASSFSTGELFF	TGCGCCAGCAGCTTCTCTACGGGGGAGCTGTTTTTT
-	TRBV27	-	TRBJ2-3	CASKSPRAATDTQYF	TGTGCCAGCAAATCACCGCGGGCAGCCACAGATACGCAGTATTTT
-	TRBV15	-	TRBJ2-7	CATSREGQGLDEQYF	TGTGCCACCAGCAGAGAGGGCCAGGGGCTCGACGAGCAGTACTTC
-	TRBV4-3	TRBD1	TRBJ2-7	CASSQDPGTAKKQYF	TGCGCCAGCAGCCAAGACCCGGGGACAGCTAAGAAGCAGTACTTC
-	TRBV20-1	-	TRBJ1-2	CSAGGGGGYTF	TGCAGTGCCGGCGGGGGGGGAGGCTACACCTTC
-	TRBV7-2	-	TRBJ2-5	CASSLALGTQYF	TGTGCCAGCAGCTTAGCGCTAGGGACCCAGTACTTC
-	TRBV19	TRBD1	TRBJ1-1	CASSLQGATEAFF	TGTGCCAGTAGTCTACAGGGGGCCACTGAAGCTTTCTTT
-	TRBV7-2	-	TRBJ1-1	CASSLVGLVGATEAFF	TGTGCCAGCAGCTTAGTGGGGTTAGTAGGGGCGACTGAAGCTTTCTTT